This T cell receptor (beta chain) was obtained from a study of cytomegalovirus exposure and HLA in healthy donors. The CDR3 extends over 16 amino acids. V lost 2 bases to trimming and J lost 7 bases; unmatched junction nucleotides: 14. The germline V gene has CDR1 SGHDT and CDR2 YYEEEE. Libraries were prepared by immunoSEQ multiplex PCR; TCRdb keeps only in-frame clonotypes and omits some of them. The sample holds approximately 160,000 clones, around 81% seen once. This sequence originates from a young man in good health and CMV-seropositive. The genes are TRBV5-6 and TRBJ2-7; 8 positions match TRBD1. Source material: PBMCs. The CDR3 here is CASSLEDVQGAGEQYF. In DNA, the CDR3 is TGTGCCAGCAGCTTAGAAGACGTTCAGGGGGCGGGGGAGCAGTACTTC.